Below, one T cell receptor (beta chain) is given with its context. This clone appeared once. The target of this receptor is not known. No base quality values were provided; no much bigger clone lies one nucleotide off. This entry belongs to a study of blood T cell repertoires in COVID-19 (TCRdb year 2020). With respect to the entire study: The collaborator samples originated in the United States, Italy and Spain and spanned the acute and convalescent phases of COVID-19. The material from the prospective study consisted of cDNA or gDNA derived from T cells, B-cell-depleted T cells, or PBMCs. Deeply sampled blood TCRbeta repertoires from subjects exposed to, actively infected with, or recovered from COVID-19 were included in the dataset. The repertoires were released in a freely available public database meant as a resource for research on the immune response to SARS-CoV-2. The samples were drawn from the first 160 participants of the ongoing ImmuneRACE study and from 1,254 subjects provided by 6 global collaborators. Sample metadata almost always included a de-identified subject ID, COVID-19 status, age in years and sex. HLA class I and class II types, where available, came from metadata supplied by the sample provider rather than from assay-based typing. General study outcomes and caveats: Clinical and demographic metadata were provided uncurated, with the amount varying by source and participant.

In the prospective study, participants were roughly 18 to 89 years old, resided in about two dozen geographic areas of the United States, and were enrolled through a virtual design. Cohort assignment in the prospective study relied on participant-reported clinical history from a screening survey and a study questionnaire. Exposed participants had been in contact, within 2 weeks of entering the study, with a person who had a PCR-confirmed or clinician-diagnosed case of COVID-19. In the prospective study, whole blood, serum and a nasopharyngeal or oropharyngeal swab were collected from each participant by mobile phlebotomists. Additional blood draws and questionnaires over an approximately 2-month period could optionally be provided by prospective study participants. Prospective study blood samples were shipped either frozen or at room temperature before DNA extraction. From a lookup of the germline V gene, CDR1 and CDR2 are SGHTA and FQGNSA. Counted from cysteine to phenylalanine, this CDR3 has 17 amino acids. Only the CDR3 part of the read is kept: 51 bases, read in frame from the first base. V loses 4 bases at its end and J loses 4 bases; junction bases beyond the gene matches: 9.

TCRbeta CDR3 regions were amplified from genomic DNA using the immunoSEQ Assay, a bias-controlled multiplex PCR. As for the authors' bioinformatics: Nucleated cell counts per sample were estimated from amplification of reference gene primers within the assay. Sequence reads were collapsed and filtered to measure the absolute abundance of every unique TCRbeta CDR3 rearrangement. For each sample, productive Simpson clonality was calculated by taking the square root of Simpson's diversity index across productive rearrangements. This immuneACCESS table, as held by TCRdb, lists in-frame sequences with V and J called but not all clones. Of the missing ones, under half trace to an unresolved V gene in checked studies; the others have no known cause. That table gives V, J and clone size, and the DNA gave D and trimming. Within this sample are 150,000 to 200,000 clones, with roughly 88% of them counted one time only. Approximately 5.1% of the sample is held by the ten biggest clonotypes.

This receptor chain uses TRBV7-2 and TRBJ2-7, with 14 bases in between that match TRBD2. Material: PBMCs or T cells enriched from blood (not recorded which). This clonotype originated in a man between 65 and 85 years old who had been exposed to COVID-19. The DNA sequence is as follows: TGTGCCAGCAGCTCTGGGACTAGCGGGAGAGAGAGGTACGAGCAGTACTTC. It translates to CASSSGTSGRERYEQYF.